Each of the 17 T cell receptor beta chains below was sequenced from the same sample in a study of T cells in Graves' hyperthyroidism and ophthalmopathy. Amplification targeted TCR beta CDR3 regions from RNA transcripts. TCR CDR3 regions were first amplified by RT-PCR with HTBI primers. MiXCR was run by TCRdb on the multiplex PCR reads, yielding one entry per CDR3 protein. The table includes 300,000 to 400,000 distinct CDR3 sequences, over 11% detected once. The sample consisted of blood. The source is a woman under 40 with Graves' hyperthyroidism.

This clonotype was seen many times. The CDR3 is CASSQKSSGNTIYF. DNA of the CDR3: TGTGCCAGCAGCCAAAAGTCTTCTGGAAACACCATATATTTT. The V gene is TRBV3-1, the J gene TRBJ1-3; the D is unclear. The length of the CDR3 is 14 residues. CDR1 is LGHDT and CDR2 is YNNKEL in the germline V gene (reference sequence). The V end was cut by 2 bases, the J end by 1 base, with 6 bases between.

J is TRBJ2-2 and V is TRBV20-1, with D possibly being TRBD1 (6 bases). From germline, CDR1 is DFQATT and CDR2 SNEGSKA (reference sequence). The V end lost 0 bases, the J end lost 4 bases, and 18 bases lay between the germline ends. The CDR3 sequence is 17 residues long. The CDR3 sequence: CSARDLVRQASTGELFF. CDR3 coding DNA: TGCAGTGCTAGAGATTTAGTAAGACAGGCCAGCACCGGGGAGCTGTTTTTT.

In its sample, this clonotype was seen many times. The V and J genes are TRBV7-3 and TRBJ2-1; tentatively, D is TRBD1 (5 bases). The germline V gene encodes CDR1 SGHTA and CDR2 FQGTGA. V lost 0 bases to trimming and J lost 7 bases, with 7 bases between them. The CDR3 has 13 amino acids. CDR3 sequence: CASSLTRTNEQFF. The CDR3, as DNA: TGTGCCAGCAGCTTAACTAGGACAAATGAGCAGTTCTTC.

The table lists this clonotype with many counts. This sequence joins TRBV4-2 and TRBJ2-1, with 9 bases lining up with TRBD2. Losses at the gene ends were 1 base for V and 6 bases for J; bases not matched to a gene: 4. CDR1 LGHNA and CDR2 YNFKEQ come from the germline V gene. The CDR3 consists of 15 residues. CDR3 residues: CASSQGGLASNEQFF. CDR3 coding DNA: TGTGCCAGCAGCCAAGGGGGACTAGCCTCCAATGAGCAGTTCTTC.

This clonotype was picked up many times. This sequence joins TRBV7-3 and TRBJ2-5; D is ambiguous. Germline CDR1 is SGHTA and CDR2 is FQGTGA. Trimming took 0 bases from V and 2 from J, leaving 4 bases between them. CDR3 length equals 13 residues. The CDR3 here is CASSLTQQETQYF. In DNA, the CDR3 is TGTGCCAGCAGCTTAACTCAGCAAGAGACCCAGTACTTC.

This clonotype was seen repeatedly, ten times or more. The chain combines TRBV20-1 with TRBJ2-5, with D possibly being TRBD1 (5 bases). CDR3 length: 13 amino acids. V was cut by 5 bases and J by 5 bases, with 15 bases left in between. Germline CDR1 reads DFQATT; CDR2 reads SNEGSKA (reference sequence). This chain's CDR3 is CSAGQGLRETQYF. CDR3 sequence (DNA): TGCAGTGCTGGCCAGGGCCTCCGGGAGACCCAGTACTTC.

This clonotype occurred a few times. This rearrangement joins TRBV7-2 to TRBJ2-1; a weak D match, TRBD2 (5 bases). Germline V CDR1 and CDR2: SGHTA, FQGNSA. The CDR3 is 17 residues long. Trimming shortened V by 1 base and J by 3 bases, and 16 bases separated the two germline ends. The CDR3 coding sequence is TGTGCCAGCAGCTTAGGGAGGTGGCCTAGCAGCTACAATGAGCAGTTCTTC. It translates to CASSLGRWPSSYNEQFF.

This clonotype showed up many times. V gene TRBV12-5 combines with J gene TRBJ1-1; no clear D. The CDR3 is 13 residues long. Trimming removed 8 bases from V and 1 base from J, with 11 bases in between. Germline loops: CDR1 LGHNT, CDR2 FRNRAP. As DNA, the CDR3 is TGTGCTAGTTCTGCGGGTACGAACACTGAAGCTTTCTTT. Protein sequence: CASSAGTNTEAFF.

J is TRBJ1-5 and V is TRBV18, with D unclear. The CDR3 is made up of 15 amino acids. V was shortened by 2 bases and J by 0 bases, with 8 bases between the two germline ends. Germline V gene data show CDR1 as KGHSH and CDR2 as LQKENI. Here the CDR3 reads CASSPGQSSNQPQHF. Written as DNA, the CDR3 is TGTGCCAGCTCACCAGGGCAGAGTAGCAATCAGCCCCAGCATTTT.

A remark on this clonotype: This clone may be a read error of a much larger clone one base away. The V and J genes are TRBV6-1 and TRBJ2-3; 7 bases are shared with TRBD2. Looked up from germline, CDR1 is MNHNS and CDR2 is SASEGT. The length of the CDR3 is 14 residues. The CDR3 sequence is CASHERDVTDTQCF. CDR3 DNA sequence: TGTGCCAGCCACGAGCGGGATGTCACAGATACGCAGTGTTTT.

This clonotype occurred many times. The rearrangement links TRBV30 to TRBJ2-3; the D gene is possibly TRBD2 (6 bases). The V end was cut by 2 bases, the J end by 3 bases, with 12 bases between. The length of the CDR3 is 14 residues. Germline values: CDR1 GTSNPN, CDR2 SVGIG (reference sequence). The CDR3 DNA follows: TGTGCCTGGAGTAACGGCGCGGGAACAGATACGCAGTATTTT. Its translation is CAWSNGAGTDTQYF.

The chain has TRBV20-1 and TRBJ2-7; TRBD2 matches 12 bases. The junction had 11 bases not matched to a gene; V was cut back by 5 bases and J by 9 bases. The CDR3 loop spans 14 amino acids. Germline CDR1 and CDR2: DFQATT and SNEGSKA (reference sequence). This chain's CDR3 is CSASWTSGNGRQYF. For the CDR3, the DNA is TGCAGTGCTTCCTGGACTAGCGGGAACGGTAGGCAGTACTTC.

The chain is built from TRBV4-3 and TRBJ1-1; D is unclear. CDR1 and CDR2 from the germline V gene are LGHNA and YSLEER. Trimming pared 0 bases from V and 2 bases from J, leaving 4 bases between. The CDR3 has 13 amino acids. CDR3 protein: CASSQEENTEAFF. CDR3 in DNA: TGCGCCAGCAGCCAAGAGGAAAACACTGAAGCTTTCTTT.

The rearrangement links TRBV19 to TRBJ2-1; 11 bases are a match to TRBD2. Germline V gives CDR1 LNHDA, CDR2 SQIVND (reference sequence). The CDR3 covers 15 residues. Germline trimming cut 5 bases from V and 7 bases from J; bases unmatched to any gene: 7. The DNA for the CDR3 is TGTGCCAGTAGTCCGCTAGCGGGAGGAACGAATGAGCAGTTCTTC. Translating gives CASSPLAGGTNEQFF.

This clonotype was counted ten times or more. The J gene is TRBJ2-3, the V gene TRBV3-1, with 10 bases matching TRBD2. Germline assignment: CDR1 LGHDT and CDR2 YNNKEL (reference sequence). V lost 3 bases and J lost 8; bases outside the gene matches: 5. There are 14 residues in the CDR3. The CDR3 here is CASSHGTSEATQYF. DNA for the CDR3: TGTGCCAGCAGCCACGGGACTAGCGAGGCTACGCAGTATTTT.

In its sample, this clonotype was seen a few times. The chain employs TRBV10-2 and TRBJ1-2; 8 nucleotides agree with TRBD1. Per the germline V gene, CDR1 is WSHSY and CDR2 is SAAADI. The CDR3 contains 13 residues. With V trimmed by 5 bases and J by 8 bases, 7 bases remained unmatched. CDR3 DNA: TGCGCCAGCAGTCACGACAGGGGTGAAGGCTACACCTTC. Translating gives CASSHDRGEGYTF.

The rearrangement joins TRBV6-1 to TRBJ2-3, with D perhaps TRBD2 (6 bases). Germline lookup yields CDR1 MNHNS and CDR2 SASEGT. V was pared by 0 bases and J by 2 bases, with 9 bases between. This CDR3 has 15 residues. DNA of the CDR3: TGTGCCAGCAGTGAAGCGGGAGGCCACACAGATACGCAGTATTTT. This gives the protein CASSEAGGHTDTQYF.